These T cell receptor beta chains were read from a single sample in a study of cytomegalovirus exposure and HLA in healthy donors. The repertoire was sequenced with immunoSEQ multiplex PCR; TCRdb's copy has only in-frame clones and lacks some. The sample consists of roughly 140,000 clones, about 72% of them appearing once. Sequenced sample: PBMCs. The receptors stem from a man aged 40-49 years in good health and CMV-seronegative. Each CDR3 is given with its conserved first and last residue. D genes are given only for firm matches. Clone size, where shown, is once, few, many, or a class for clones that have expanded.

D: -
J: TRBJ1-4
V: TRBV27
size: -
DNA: TGTGCCAGCAGTTTATACAGGGCGGCTAATGAAAAACTGTTTTTT
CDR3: CASSLYRAANEKLFF

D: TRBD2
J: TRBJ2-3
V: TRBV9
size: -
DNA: TGTGCCAGCAGCACGCCGGGACTAGCGGGAGGAGGCTTGATCACAGATACGCAGTATTTT
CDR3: CASSTPGLAGGGLITDTQYF

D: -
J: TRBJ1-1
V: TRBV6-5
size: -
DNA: TGTGCCAGCAGTTACACCCCCCAGGGGAACACTGAAGCTTTCTTT
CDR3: CASSYTPQGNTEAFF

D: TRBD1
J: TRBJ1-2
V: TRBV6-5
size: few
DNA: TGTGCCAGCAGTTTCCAGGGGGTCCATGGCTACACCTTC
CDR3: CASSFQGVHGYTF

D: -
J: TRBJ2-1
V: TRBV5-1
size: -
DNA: TGCGCCAGCAGCTTGAGGGACTTGAGCTCCTACAATGAGCAGTTCTTC
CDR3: CASSLRDLSSYNEQFF

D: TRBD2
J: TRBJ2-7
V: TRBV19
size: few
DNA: TGTGCCAGTAGTATTACTCTAGCGGGAACCTACGAGCAGTACTTC
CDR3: CASSITLAGTYEQYF

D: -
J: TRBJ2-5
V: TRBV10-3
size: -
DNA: TGTGCCATCAGTGTGCAGGGGGAGACCCAGTACTTC
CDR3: CAISVQGETQYF

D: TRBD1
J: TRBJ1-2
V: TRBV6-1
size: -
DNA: TGTGCCAGCAGTGAATGGGCAGGGGGTGATTTGGACTATGGCTACACCTTC
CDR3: CASSEWAGGDLDYGYTF

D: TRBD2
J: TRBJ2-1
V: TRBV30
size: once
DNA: TGTGCCTGGAGCCAGGGGGGCGGACTAGCGGGATACAATGAGCAGTTCTTC
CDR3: CAWSQGGGLAGYNEQFF

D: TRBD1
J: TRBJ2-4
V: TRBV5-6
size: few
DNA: TGTGCCAGCAGCCTGACAGGGCCCGCCAAAAACATTCAGTACTTC
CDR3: CASSLTGPAKNIQYF

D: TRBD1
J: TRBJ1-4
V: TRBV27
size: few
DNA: TGTGCCAGCAAGGGACAGGGGGCGCAAAAACTGTTTTTT
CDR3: CASKGQGAQKLFF

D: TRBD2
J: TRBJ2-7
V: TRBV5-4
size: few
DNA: TGTGCCAGCAGCACCGGGACTAGGGCACGGGAGCAGTACTTC
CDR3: CASSTGTRAREQYF

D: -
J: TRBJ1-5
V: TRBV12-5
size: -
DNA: TGTGCTAGTGGTTTTGGAGGCGCGGCGGATCAGCCCCAGCATTTT
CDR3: CASGFGGAADQPQHF

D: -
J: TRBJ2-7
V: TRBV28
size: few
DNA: TGTGCCAGCCACCCGGGACATGACTTTGCCGAGCAGTACTTC
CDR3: CASHPGHDFAEQYF

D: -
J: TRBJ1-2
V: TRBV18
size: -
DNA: TGTGCCAGCTCACCCGCGGGAGTAGATGGCTACACCTTC
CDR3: CASSPAGVDGYTF

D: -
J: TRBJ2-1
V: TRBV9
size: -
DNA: TGTGCCAGCAGCGTAGCGGACAACTCCTACAATGAGCAGTTCTTC
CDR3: CASSVADNSYNEQFF

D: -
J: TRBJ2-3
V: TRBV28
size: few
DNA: TGTGCCAGCAGTTTAGGGGGCAGATACGCAGTCCCCTTT
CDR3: CASSLGGRYAVPF

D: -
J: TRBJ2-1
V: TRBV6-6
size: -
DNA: TGTGCCAGCAGTTACCGTATGAATGAGCAGTTCTTC
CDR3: CASSYRMNEQFF

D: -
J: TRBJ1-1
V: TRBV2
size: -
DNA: TGTGCCAGCAGTGAAGCGGTCAGTATGAACACTGAAGCTTTCTTT
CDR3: CASSEAVSMNTEAFF

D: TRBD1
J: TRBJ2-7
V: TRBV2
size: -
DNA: TGTGCCAGCAGTCCGGACAGGGGACTCTCCTACGAGCAGTACTTC
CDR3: CASSPDRGLSYEQYF

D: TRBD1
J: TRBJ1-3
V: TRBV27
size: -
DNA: TGTGCCAGCAGTCCCGGGACAGGGTTCTCGGGAAACACCATATATTTT
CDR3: CASSPGTGFSGNTIYF

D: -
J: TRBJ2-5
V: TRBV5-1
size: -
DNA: TGCGCCAGCAGCTTGCGGGTCTCACAAGAGACCCAGTACTTC
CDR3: CASSLRVSQETQYF

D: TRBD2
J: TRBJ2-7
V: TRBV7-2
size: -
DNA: TGTGCCAGCAGCCAGGGACTAGCGGGAGGGTTCCCCCCCTACGAGCAGTACTTC
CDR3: CASSQGLAGGFPPYEQYF

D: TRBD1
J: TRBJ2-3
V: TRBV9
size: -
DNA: TGTGCCAGCAGTCTTACCGGGACAGGGTTTGATACGCAGTATTTT
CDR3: CASSLTGTGFDTQYF

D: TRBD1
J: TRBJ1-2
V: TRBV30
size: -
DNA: TGTGCCCTGTCAGCCCTCCTGGTCACAGGGGGCGCGGGAGTCACTGGCTACACCTTC
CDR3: CALSALLVTGGAGVTGYTF

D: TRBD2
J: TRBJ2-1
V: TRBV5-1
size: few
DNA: TGCGCCAGCAGCTCACCCCGACTAGCGGGGCGGGTCAACAATGAGCAGTTCTTC
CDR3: CASSSPRLAGRVNNEQFF

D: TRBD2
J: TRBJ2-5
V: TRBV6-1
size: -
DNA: TGTGCCAGCAGTACTAGCGGGGGGGTTGGGACCCAGTACTTC
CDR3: CASSTSGGVGTQYF

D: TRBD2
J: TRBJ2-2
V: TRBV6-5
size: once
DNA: TGTGCCAGCAGTTACGTAGCGGGGGGGAGGACCGGGGAGCTGTTTTTT
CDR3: CASSYVAGGRTGELFF

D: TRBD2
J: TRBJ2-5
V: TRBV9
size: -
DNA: TGTGCCAGCAGCCCCGGACTAGGCCAGGGGACCCAGTACTTC
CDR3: CASSPGLGQGTQYF

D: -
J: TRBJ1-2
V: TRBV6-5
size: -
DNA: TGTGCCAGCAGTTACTCGAGACGCCAGGGAGGGCGCTACCCCTTC
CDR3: CASSYSRRQGGRYPF